This TCR beta chain was identified during a study of OX40 agonist ivuxolimab in advanced cancers. Measured with immunoSEQ multiplex PCR; TCRdb has only the in-frame clones, and not every one. The sample contains 45,000 to 65,000 clones, more than 85% of which appear only once. This material consisted of CD4+ or CD8+ T cells sorted from blood, taken in a trial of the OX40 agonist ivuxolimab. The sequence was collected from an adult with an advanced solid tumor such as melanoma, head and neck, liver or kidney cancer.

The CDR3 is CASSPIMTGRGYGYTF. The CDR3 bases are TGTGCCAGCAGCCCCATTATGACAGGGCGGGGCTATGGCTACACCTTC. The chain links TRBV7-9 to TRBJ1-2; 7 nucleotides agree with TRBD1. The CDR3 length is 16 residues. The V segment lost 5 bases and the J segment 4 bases; nucleotides outside the gene matches: 13. CDR1 is SEHNR, CDR2 FQNEAQ, per germline (reference sequence).